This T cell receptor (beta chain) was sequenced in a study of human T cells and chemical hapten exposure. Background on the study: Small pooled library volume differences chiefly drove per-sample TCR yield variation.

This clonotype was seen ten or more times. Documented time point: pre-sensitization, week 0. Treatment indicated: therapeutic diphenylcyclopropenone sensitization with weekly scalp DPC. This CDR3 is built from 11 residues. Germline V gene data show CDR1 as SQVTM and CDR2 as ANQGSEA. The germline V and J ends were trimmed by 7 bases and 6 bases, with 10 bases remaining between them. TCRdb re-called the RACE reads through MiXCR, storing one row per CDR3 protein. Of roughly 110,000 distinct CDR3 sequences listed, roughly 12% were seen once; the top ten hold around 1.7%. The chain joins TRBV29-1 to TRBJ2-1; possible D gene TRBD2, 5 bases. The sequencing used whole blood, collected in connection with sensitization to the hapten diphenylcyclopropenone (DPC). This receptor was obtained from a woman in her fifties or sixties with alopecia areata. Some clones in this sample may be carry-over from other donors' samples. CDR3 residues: CSAEEVNEQFF. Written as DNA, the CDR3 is TGCAGCGCGGAGGAGGTCAATGAGCAGTTCTTC.